The 12 T cell receptor beta chains given below trace back to one sample, sequenced in a study of T cells after yellow fever vaccination. TCRdb re-analysed the 5' RACE reads in MiXCR, keeping a single row per CDR3 protein. The data contain about 350,000 distinct CDR3 sequences, 4.1% of them singletons. The sequences come from PBMCs, collected 5 days after the yellow fever booster vaccination. These receptors all come from a man between 18 and 29 years old who received the YFV17D yellow fever vaccine.

The table lists this clonotype with a few counts. V gene TRBV29-1 combines with J gene TRBJ2-5; D remains unclear. Looked up from germline, CDR1 is SQVTM and CDR2 is ANQGSEA. Trimming stripped 1 base from V and 4 bases from J, with 10 bases between. This CDR3 region has 13 residues. This CDR3 is CSVEAGPRETQYF. DNA for the CDR3: TGCAGCGTTGAAGCGGGTCCCCGAGAGACCCAGTACTTC.

At least ten counts were recorded for this clonotype. This chain connects TRBV15 to TRBJ2-5, with 7 bases aligning to TRBD1. This CDR3 has 14 amino acids. From germline, CDR1 is LNHNV and CDR2 YYDKDF (reference sequence). J was trimmed by 2 bases and V by 3 bases; bases with no gene match: 3. CDR3 amino acids: CATSSRDRQETQYF. The CDR3 bases are TGTGCCACCAGCAGTAGGGACAGACAAGAGACCCAGTACTTC.

This clonotype was counted ten times or more. The CDR3 DNA sequence: TGCGCCAGCAGCTTAGGACAGGGCGGCTCCTACGAGCAGTACGTC. It specifies CASSLGQGGSYEQYV. V and J are TRBV5-1 and TRBJ2-7; the match to TRBD1 covers 8 bases. Germline-derived CDR1 and CDR2 are SGHRS and YFSETQ. The CDR3 covers 15 residues. The trim removed 2 bases at V and 0 bases at J, leaving 4 bases unmatched.

V usage is TRBV6-6 and J usage is TRBJ2-1; a weak D match, TRBD2 (6 bases). This CDR3 contains 14 residues. Per germline, CDR1 MNHNY and CDR2 SVGAGI (reference sequence). V shed 5 bases and J shed 7 bases, with 15 bases lying between them. This CDR3 is CASSVSGVWNEQFF. In nucleotides, the CDR3 is TGTGCCAGCAGTGTTTCGGGGGTCTGGAATGAGCAGTTCTTC.

This clonotype occurred many times. The rearrangement joins TRBV12-3 or TRBV12-4 to TRBJ2-3, with 7 positions matching TRBD1. This CDR3 is built from 14 residues. J lost 4 bases, V lost 3 bases, and 4 bases had no gene match. The CDR3 DNA reads as TGTGCCAGCAGTTTTGGGCAGGGGGCAGATACGCAGTATTTT. This sequence encodes CASSFGQGADTQYF.

The sample holds a few counts of this clonotype. V is TRBV4-1 and J is TRBJ2-1; no reliable D call. CDR1 is MGHRA, CDR2 YSYEKL, per germline. V dropped 0 bases and J dropped 2 bases, with 5 bases sitting between them. The CDR3 is 14 amino acids. The CDR3 protein is CASSQESAYNEQFF. The CDR3 nucleotides read TGCGCCAGCAGCCAAGAGTCAGCCTACAATGAGCAGTTCTTC.

This clonotype has only a few counts. The chain employs TRBV28 and TRBJ2-7; 7 nucleotides agree with TRBD1. Germline V gives CDR1 MDHEN, CDR2 SYDVKM. J lost 3 bases, V lost 10 bases, and 3 bases had no gene match. This CDR3 has 11 amino acids. The CDR3 is CAIGTDYEQYV. CDR3 coding DNA: TGTGCCATTGGGACAGACTACGAGCAGTACGTC.

This clonotype was recorded at least ten times. The chain joins TRBV5-1 to TRBJ2-1; TRBD2 agrees at 7 bases. The CDR3 covers 14 residues. Germline V CDR1 and CDR2: SGHRS, YFSETQ. The V segment lost 4 bases and the J segment 7 bases; nucleotides outside the gene matches: 8. The CDR3 DNA is TGCGCCAGCAGCCCGCAGCGGGGAAAAAATGAGCAGTTCTTC. This codes for CASSPQRGKNEQFF.

The gene calls are TRBV29-1 and TRBJ2-1, with 11 bases identical to TRBD1. The CDR3 contains 14 residues. V trimming: 8 bases; J trimming: 5 bases; junction bases outside the gene matches: 8. Germline V gives CDR1 SQVTM, CDR2 ANQGSEA. Here the CDR3 reads CSSRDRGFDNEQFF. For the CDR3, the DNA is TGCAGCTCACGGGACAGGGGGTTCGACAATGAGCAGTTCTTC.

The V gene is TRBV29-1, the J gene TRBJ2-1; the D gene is possibly TRBD1 (5 bases). CDR3 length equals 11 residues. V lost 2 bases to trimming and J lost 9 bases, with 8 bases between them. Germline-derived CDR1 and CDR2 are SQVTM and ANQGSEA. In DNA form, the CDR3 reads TGCAGCGTTGAAAGGGGAAGTGAGCAGTTCTTC. This sequence encodes CSVERGSEQFF.

This clonotype occurred many times. The chain joins TRBV29-1 to TRBJ2-7; D possibly matches TRBD1 or TRBD2 (5 bases each). This CDR3 contains 12 residues. With 7 bases removed from V and 1 base from J, the gap between germline ends came to 11 bases. The germline V gene encodes CDR1 SQVTM and CDR2 ANQGSEA. This chain's CDR3 is CSASGPSYEQYF. The CDR3 DNA follows: TGCAGCGCCTCGGGACCTTCCTACGAGCAGTACTTC.

This clonotype was detected ten times or more. J is TRBJ2-5 and V is TRBV5-8; D possibly matches TRBD1 or TRBD2 (5 bases each). The V end was cut by 2 bases, the J end by 5 bases, with 22 bases between. CDR3 length equals 17 residues. Germline-derived CDR1 and CDR2 are SGHTS and YDEGEE. The CDR3 bases are TGTGCCAGCAGCTTCCTGAAATCTGGGACGATCGGGGAGACCCAGTACTTC. This codes for CASSFLKSGTIGETQYF.